This record covers a single T cell receptor (beta chain). This sample stems from a study of blood T cell repertoires in COVID-19. Exposed participants came across a COVID-19 case within 2 weeks before study entry. Sequenced by immunoSEQ multiplex PCR; TCRdb stores in-frame clones only, minus some. The profile shows 250,000 or so clones, approximately 90% of them singletons. Sequencing was done on a sample of PBMCs or T cells enriched from blood (not recorded which). The sequence was obtained from a man aged 40-49 years who had been exposed to COVID-19.

The CDR3 DNA reads as TGTGCCAGCAGTCGGACAGATCAAGAGACCCAGTACTTC. Translated, it gives CASSRTDQETQYF. This chain joins TRBV11-3 and TRBJ2-5; perhaps TRBD1 as D (6 bases). V was shortened by 6 bases and J by 2 bases, with 10 bases between the two germline ends. Germline-derived CDR1 and CDR2 are SGHNT and YENEEA. The CDR3 sequence is 13 residues long.